The source of this T cell receptor beta chain is a study of cytomegalovirus exposure and HLA in healthy donors. CDR3 length: 15 amino acids. Germline values: CDR1 SGHTA, CDR2 FQGNSA. V was shortened by 5 bases and J by 5 bases, with 18 bases between the two germline ends. PCR primers comprised 60 Vbeta and 13 Jbeta primers. The method was immunoSEQ multiplex PCR; TCRdb's version includes in-frame clones alone and lacks a portion of them. The data contain 100,000 to 150,000 clones, around four fifths of them singletons. The TCR comes from a woman aged 45-59 years in good health and CMV-seropositive. The gene calls are TRBV7-2 and TRBJ2-5; a possible D gene is TRBD1 (8 bases). Sequencing was done on a sample of PBMCs. CDR3 nucleotides: TGTGCCAGCAGCCCAGAGCGGGACAGGCGGGAGACCCAGTACTTC. This translates into CASSPERDRRETQYF.